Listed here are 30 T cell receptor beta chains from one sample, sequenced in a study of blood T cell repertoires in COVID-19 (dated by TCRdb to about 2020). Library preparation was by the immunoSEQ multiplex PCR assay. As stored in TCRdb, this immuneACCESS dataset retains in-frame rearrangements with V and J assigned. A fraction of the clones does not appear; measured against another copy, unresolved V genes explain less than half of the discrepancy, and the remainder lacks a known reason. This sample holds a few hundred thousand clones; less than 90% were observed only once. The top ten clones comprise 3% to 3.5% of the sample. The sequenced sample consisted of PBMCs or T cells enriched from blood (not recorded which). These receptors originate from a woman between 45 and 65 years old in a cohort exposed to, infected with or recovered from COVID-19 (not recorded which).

CDR3 residues: CASSDLYMTGVFTRGGYTF. CDR3 in DNA: TGTGCCAGCAGTGACCTATATATGACAGGGGTCTTTACTCGGGGTGGCTACACCTTC. The chain uses TRBV6-4 and TRBJ1-2; 8 positions agree with TRBD1. The length of the CDR3 is 19 residues. After removal of 2 bases from V and 7 bases from J, the junction contained 21 bases not matched to a gene. CDR1 MRHNA and CDR2 SNTAGT come from the germline V gene.

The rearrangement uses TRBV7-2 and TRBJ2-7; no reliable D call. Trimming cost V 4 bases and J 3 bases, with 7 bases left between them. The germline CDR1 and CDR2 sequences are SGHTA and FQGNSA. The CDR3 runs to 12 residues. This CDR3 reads CASSSTNYEQYF. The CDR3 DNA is TGTGCCAGCAGCTCGACAAACTACGAGCAGTACTTC.

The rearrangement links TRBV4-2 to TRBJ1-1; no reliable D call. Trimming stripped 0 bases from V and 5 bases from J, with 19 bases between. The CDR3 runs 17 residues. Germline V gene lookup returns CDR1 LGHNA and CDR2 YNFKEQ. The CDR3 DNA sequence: TGTGCCAGCAGCCAAGATTTCTTCCAGGCCTTACGGACTGAAGCTTTCTTT. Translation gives CASSQDFFQALRTEAFF.

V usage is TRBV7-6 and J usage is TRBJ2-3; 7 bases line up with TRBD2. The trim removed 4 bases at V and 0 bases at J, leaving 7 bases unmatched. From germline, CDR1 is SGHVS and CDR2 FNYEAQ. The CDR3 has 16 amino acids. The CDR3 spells CASSSPLADSTDTQYF. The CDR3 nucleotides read TGTGCCAGCAGCTCCCCGCTAGCGGACAGCACAGATACGCAGTATTTT.

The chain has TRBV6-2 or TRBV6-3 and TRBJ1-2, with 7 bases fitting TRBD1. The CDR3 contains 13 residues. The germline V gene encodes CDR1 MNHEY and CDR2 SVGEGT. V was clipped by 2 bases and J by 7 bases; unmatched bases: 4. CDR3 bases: TGTGCCAGCAGTTACGGACAGGCAAGTGGCTACACCTTC. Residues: CASSYGQASGYTF.

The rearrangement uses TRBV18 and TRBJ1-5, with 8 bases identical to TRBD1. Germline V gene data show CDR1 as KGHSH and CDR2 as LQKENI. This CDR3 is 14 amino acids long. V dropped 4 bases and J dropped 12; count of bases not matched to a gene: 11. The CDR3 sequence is CASSRTGGGQDQHF. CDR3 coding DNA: TGTGCCAGCTCACGTACAGGGGGGGGGCAGGACCAGCATTTT. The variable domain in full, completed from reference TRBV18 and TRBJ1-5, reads NAGVMQNPRHLVRRRGQEARLRCSPMKGHSHVYWYRQLPEEGLKFMVYLQKENIIDESGMPKERFSAEFPKEGPSILRIQQVVRGDSAAYFCASSRTGGGQDQHFGDGTRLSIL.

For the CDR3, the DNA is TGTGCCAGCGCCCCCCTCTGGGGGGTAGGAAGAACATATGGCTACACCTTC. Amino acids: CASAPLWGVGRTYGYTF. The chain recombines TRBV5-6 with TRBJ1-2, with D tentatively TRBD1 (5 bases). The length of the CDR3 is 17 residues. Germline V gene lookup returns CDR1 SGHDT and CDR2 YYEEEE. The germline V and J ends were trimmed by 7 bases and 5 bases, with 27 bases remaining between them. The entire variable domain, with the rest obtained from reference TRBV5-6 and TRBJ1-2, is as follows: DAGVTQSPTHLIKTRGQQVTLRCSPKSGHDTVSWYQQALGQGPQFIFQYYEEEERQRGNFPDRFSGHQFPNYSSELNVNALLLGDSALYLCASAPLWGVGRTYGYTFGSGTRLTVV.

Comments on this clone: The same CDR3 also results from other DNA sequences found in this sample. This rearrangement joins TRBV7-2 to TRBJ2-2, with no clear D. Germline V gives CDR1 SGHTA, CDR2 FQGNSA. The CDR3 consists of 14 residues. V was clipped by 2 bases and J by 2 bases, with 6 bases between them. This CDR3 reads CASSLLLNTGELFF. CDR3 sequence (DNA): TGTGCCAGCAGCTTATTACTTAACACCGGGGAGCTGTTTTTT.

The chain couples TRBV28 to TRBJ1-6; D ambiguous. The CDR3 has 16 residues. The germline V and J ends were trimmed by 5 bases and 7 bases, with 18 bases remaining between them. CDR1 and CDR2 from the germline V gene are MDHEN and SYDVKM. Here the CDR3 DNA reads TGTGCCAGCAGTCCGTTAGCATGGTACCCGAATTCACCCCTCCACTTT. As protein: CASSPLAWYPNSPLHF.

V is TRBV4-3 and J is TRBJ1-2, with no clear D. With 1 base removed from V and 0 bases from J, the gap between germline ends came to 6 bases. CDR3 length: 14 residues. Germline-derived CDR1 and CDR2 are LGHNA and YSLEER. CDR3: CASSQAPSNYGYTF. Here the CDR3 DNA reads TGCGCCAGCAGCCAAGCCCCGTCTAACTATGGCTACACCTTC.

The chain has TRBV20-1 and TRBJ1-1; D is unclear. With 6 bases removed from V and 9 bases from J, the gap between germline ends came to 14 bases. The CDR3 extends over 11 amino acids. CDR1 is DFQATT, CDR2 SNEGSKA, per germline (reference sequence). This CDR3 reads CSARKWQKAFF. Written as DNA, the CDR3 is TGCAGTGCGAGAAAGTGGCAGAAAGCTTTCTTT.

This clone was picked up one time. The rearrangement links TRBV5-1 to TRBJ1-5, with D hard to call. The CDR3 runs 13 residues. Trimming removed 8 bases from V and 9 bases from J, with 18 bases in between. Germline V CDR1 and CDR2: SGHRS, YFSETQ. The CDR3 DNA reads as TGCGCCAGTAGAGACACGGTCGAGGGGCCCCAGCATTTT. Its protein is CASRDTVEGPQHF.

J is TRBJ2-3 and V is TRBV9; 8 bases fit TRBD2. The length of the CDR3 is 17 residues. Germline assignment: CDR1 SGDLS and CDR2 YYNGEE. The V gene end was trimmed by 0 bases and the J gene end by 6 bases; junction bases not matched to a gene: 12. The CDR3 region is CASSVVGSGVSSDTQYF. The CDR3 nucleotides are TGTGCCAGCAGCGTAGTAGGTAGCGGGGTATCCTCTGATACGCAGTATTTT.

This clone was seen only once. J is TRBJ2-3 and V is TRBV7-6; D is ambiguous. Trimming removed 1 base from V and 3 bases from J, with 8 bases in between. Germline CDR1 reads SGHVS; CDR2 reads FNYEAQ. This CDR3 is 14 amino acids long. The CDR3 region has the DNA TGTGCCAGCAGCTTAGTGTTTGCGACAGATACGCAGTATTTT. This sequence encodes CASSLVFATDTQYF.

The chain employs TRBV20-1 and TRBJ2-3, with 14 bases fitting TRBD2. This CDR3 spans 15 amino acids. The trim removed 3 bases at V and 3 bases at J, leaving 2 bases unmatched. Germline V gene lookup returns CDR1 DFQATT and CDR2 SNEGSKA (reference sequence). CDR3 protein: CSASGLAGGTDTQYF. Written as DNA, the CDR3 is TGCAGTGCTAGTGGACTAGCGGGAGGTACAGATACGCAGTATTTT.

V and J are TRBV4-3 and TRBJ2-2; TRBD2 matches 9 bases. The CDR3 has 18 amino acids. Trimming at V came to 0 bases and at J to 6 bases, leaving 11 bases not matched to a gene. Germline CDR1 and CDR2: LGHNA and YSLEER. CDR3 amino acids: CASSQDLSSGGRSGELFF. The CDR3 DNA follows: TGCGCCAGCAGCCAAGATCTGAGTAGCGGGGGTAGGTCCGGGGAGCTGTTTTTT.

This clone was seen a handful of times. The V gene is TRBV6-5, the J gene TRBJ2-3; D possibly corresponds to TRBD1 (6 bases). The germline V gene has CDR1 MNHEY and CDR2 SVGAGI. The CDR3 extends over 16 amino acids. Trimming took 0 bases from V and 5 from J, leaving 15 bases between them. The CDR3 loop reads CASSYSLVGAEDTQYF. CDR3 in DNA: TGTGCCAGCAGTTACTCTCTGGTGGGGGCAGAAGATACGCAGTATTTT.

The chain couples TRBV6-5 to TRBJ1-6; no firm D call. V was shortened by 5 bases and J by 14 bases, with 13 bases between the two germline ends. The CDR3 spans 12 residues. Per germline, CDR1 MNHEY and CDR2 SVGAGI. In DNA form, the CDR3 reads TGTGCCAGCAGTCCATCGGTCCCTACCCTCCACTTT. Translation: CASSPSVPTLHF.

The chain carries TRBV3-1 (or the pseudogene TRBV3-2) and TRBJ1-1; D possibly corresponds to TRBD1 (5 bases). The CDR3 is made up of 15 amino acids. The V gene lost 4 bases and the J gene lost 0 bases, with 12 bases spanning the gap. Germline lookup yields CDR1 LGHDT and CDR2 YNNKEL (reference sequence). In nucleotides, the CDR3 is TGTGCCAGCAGCCCAACGGGACTGATGAACACTGAAGCTTTCTTT. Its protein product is CASSPTGLMNTEAFF.

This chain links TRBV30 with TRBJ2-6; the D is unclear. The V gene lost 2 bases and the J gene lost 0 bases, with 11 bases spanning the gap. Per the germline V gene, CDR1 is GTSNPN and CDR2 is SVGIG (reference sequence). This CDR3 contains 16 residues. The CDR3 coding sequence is TGTGCCTGGAGTCAGTCCGTTTCCTCTGGGGCCAACGTCCTGACTTTC. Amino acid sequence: CAWSQSVSSGANVLTF.

This CDR3 reads CASSQDTGLAGVSDTQYF. The CDR3 nucleotides read TGCGCCAGCAGCCAAGATACAGGGCTAGCGGGGGTGTCTGATACGCAGTATTTT. V is TRBV4-3 and J is TRBJ2-3, with 10 bases that match TRBD2. V dropped 0 bases and J dropped 6; count of bases not matched to a gene: 12. Germline lookup yields CDR1 LGHNA and CDR2 YSLEER. This CDR3 comprises 18 residues.

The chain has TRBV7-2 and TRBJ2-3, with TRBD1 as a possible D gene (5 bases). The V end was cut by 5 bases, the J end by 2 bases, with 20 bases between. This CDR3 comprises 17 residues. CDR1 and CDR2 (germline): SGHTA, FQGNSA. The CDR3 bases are TGTGCCAGCAGCCCTCGAAGTGGTAGGGGATTCACAGATACGCAGTATTTT. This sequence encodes CASSPRSGRGFTDTQYF.

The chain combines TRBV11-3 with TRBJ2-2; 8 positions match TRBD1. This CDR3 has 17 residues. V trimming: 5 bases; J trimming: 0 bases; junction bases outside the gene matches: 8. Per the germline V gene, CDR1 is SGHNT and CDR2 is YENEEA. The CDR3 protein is CASSPRTGNANTGELFF. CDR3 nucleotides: TGTGCCAGCAGCCCCCGGACAGGGAACGCGAACACCGGGGAGCTGTTTTTT.

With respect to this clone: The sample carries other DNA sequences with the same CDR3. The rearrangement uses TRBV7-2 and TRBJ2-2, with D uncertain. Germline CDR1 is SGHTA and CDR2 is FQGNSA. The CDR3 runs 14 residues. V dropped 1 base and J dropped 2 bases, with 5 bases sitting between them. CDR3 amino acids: CASSLVINTGELFF. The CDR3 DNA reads TGTGCCAGCAGCTTAGTCATTAACACCGGGGAGCTGTTTTTT.

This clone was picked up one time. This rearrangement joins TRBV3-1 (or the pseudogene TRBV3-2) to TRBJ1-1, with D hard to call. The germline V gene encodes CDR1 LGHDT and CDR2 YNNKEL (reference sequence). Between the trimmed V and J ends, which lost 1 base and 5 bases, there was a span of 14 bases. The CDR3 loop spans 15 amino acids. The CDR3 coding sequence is TGTGCCAGCAGCCAAGTCGCGAGGGCGGGAACTGAAGCTTTCTTT. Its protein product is CASSQVARAGTEAFF.

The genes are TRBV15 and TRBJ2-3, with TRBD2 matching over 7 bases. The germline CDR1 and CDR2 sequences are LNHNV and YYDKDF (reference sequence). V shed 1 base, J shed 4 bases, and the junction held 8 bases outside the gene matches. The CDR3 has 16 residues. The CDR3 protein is CATSRGTGTTSDTQYF. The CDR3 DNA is TGTGCCACCAGCAGAGGTACCGGGACTACGTCAGATACGCAGTATTTT.

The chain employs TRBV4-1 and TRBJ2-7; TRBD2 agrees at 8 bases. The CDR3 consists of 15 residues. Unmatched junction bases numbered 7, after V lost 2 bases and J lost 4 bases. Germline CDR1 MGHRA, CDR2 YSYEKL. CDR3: CASSQIAGRKYEQYF. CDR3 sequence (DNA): TGCGCCAGCAGCCAAATAGCGGGGAGGAAATACGAGCAGTACTTC.

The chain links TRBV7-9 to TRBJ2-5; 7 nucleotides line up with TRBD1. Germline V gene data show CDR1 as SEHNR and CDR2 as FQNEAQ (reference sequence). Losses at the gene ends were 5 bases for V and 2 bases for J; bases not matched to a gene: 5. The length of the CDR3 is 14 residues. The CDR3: CASSIGTDQETQYF. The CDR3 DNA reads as TGTGCCAGCAGCATCGGGACAGATCAAGAGACCCAGTACTTC.

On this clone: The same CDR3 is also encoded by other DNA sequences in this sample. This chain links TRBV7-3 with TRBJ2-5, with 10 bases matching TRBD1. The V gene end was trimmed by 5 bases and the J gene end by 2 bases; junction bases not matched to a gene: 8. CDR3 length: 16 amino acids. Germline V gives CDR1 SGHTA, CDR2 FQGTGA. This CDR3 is CASSLGQGGGQETQYF. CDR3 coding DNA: TGTGCCAGCAGCCTCGGACAGGGGGGCGGTCAAGAGACCCAGTACTTC.

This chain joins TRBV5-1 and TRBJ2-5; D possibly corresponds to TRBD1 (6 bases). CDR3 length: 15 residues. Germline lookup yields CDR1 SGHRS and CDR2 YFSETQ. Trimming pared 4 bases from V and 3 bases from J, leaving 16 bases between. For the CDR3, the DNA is TGCGCCAGCAGCAGGGACACCTCAACCGAAGAGACCCAGTACTTC. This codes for CASSRDTSTEETQYF.